Listed below are T cell receptor beta chains from one sample, sequenced in a study of cytotoxic CD8 clonotypes in ibrutinib-treated CLL. Method: immunoSEQ multiplex PCR; TCRdb's copy keeps in-frame clones and lacks some. The table includes more than 60,000 clones, roughly 80% detected once. This material consisted of PBMCs, taken after 24 months of ibrutinib treatment. All receptors come from a human donor with chronic lymphocytic leukemia. Both conserved end residues are part of each CDR3. D genes are given only for firm matches. Not all rows give a size; the values are once, few, many and, for expanded clones, a class.

V gene	clone size	J gene	D gene	CDR3 DNA	CDR3 protein
TRBV5-1	NA	TRBJ2-7	TRBD1	TGCGCCAGCAGCACGTCCGGGACAGGGGTCCACGAGCAGTACTTC	CASSTSGTGVHEQYF
TRBV5-5	NA	TRBJ2-7	NA	TGTGCCAGCAGCTTAACTAGTTACGAGCAGTACTTC	CASSLTSYEQYF
TRBV4-1	NA	TRBJ2-4	NA	TGCGCCAGCAGCCAATCCGACATTCAGTACTTC	CASSQSDIQYF
TRBV19	NA	TRBJ2-5	NA	TGTGCCAGTACCCGAGGTGAGGGAGAAGTTCAAGAGACCCAGTACTTC	CASTRGEGEVQETQYF
TRBV29-1	NA	TRBJ1-1	NA	TGCAGCGTTGAACGAATACAGGACACTGAAGCTTTCTTT	CSVERIQDTEAFF
TRBV6-5	NA	TRBJ2-7	NA	TGTGCCAGCAGTTACCTTCGGGAGCAGTACTTC	CASSYLREQYF
TRBV4-1	NA	TRBJ2-5	NA	TGCGCCAGCAGCTCTCCCTTAACTCCGAAGATGGAGACCCAGTACTTC	CASSSPLTPKMETQYF
TRBV9	NA	TRBJ2-7	NA	TGTGCCAGCAGCGTAGAACCCCTAGCGAGCGAGCAGTACTTC	CASSVEPLASEQYF
TRBV7-2	NA	TRBJ2-3	TRBD2	TGTGCCAGCAGCCCTGGGACTAGCGCACGTACGCAGTATTTT	CASSPGTSARTQYF
TRBV6-5	once	TRBJ1-1	TRBD1	TGTGCCAGCAGCAGGGGGTCAGGGACTGAAGCTTTCTTT	CASSRGSGTEAFF
TRBV9	NA	TRBJ2-7	NA	TGTGCCAGCAGCCCCAGACATTGGGCCTACGAGCAGTACTTC	CASSPRHWAYEQYF
TRBV6-6	NA	TRBJ2-7	NA	TGTGCCAGCAGCCTTACAGGGTTTGGATACGAGCAGTACTTC	CASSLTGFGYEQYF
TRBV19	NA	TRBJ2-5	TRBD2	TGTGCCAGTAGTATAGGGCTAGCGGGAGATGGAGAGACCCAGTACTTC	CASSIGLAGDGETQYF
TRBV2	few	TRBJ1-1	NA	TGTGCCAGCAGTGCCCGCGGGAGGGGGGTGGACACTGAAGCTTTCTTT	CASSARGRGVDTEAFF
TRBV4-2	NA	TRBJ2-1	TRBD2	TGTGCCAGCAGCCCCCGGGGGGAGCGGAGCTACAATGAGCAGTTCTTC	CASSPRGERSYNEQFF
TRBV30	NA	TRBJ1-6	NA	TGTGCCTGGAGTGTACGTCAGGAAACCCTCCACTTT	CAWSVRQETLHF
TRBV6-1	NA	TRBJ2-2	TRBD1	TGTGCCAGCAGTGACTTACCCGGGACAGCAAACACCGGGGAGCTGTTTTTT	CASSDLPGTANTGELFF
TRBV29-1	NA	TRBJ2-7	NA	TGCAGCGACCGGGACGGCCCAAACGAGCAGTACTTC	CSDRDGPNEQYF
TRBV18	NA	TRBJ2-5	NA	TGTGCCAGCTCACCACTTCAGGGTAGCCAAGAGACCCAGTACTTC	CASSPLQGSQETQYF
TRBV7-9	NA	TRBJ2-7	NA	TGTGCCAGCAGCTCACAGGGCAGGGTCGAGCAGTACTTC	CASSSQGRVEQYF
TRBV30	NA	TRBJ2-1	TRBD2	TGTGCCTGGAGTGTAACGTCTAGCGGGAGGGGCGGTGAGCAGTTCTTC	CAWSVTSSGRGGEQFF
TRBV7-8	NA	TRBJ1-1	NA	TGTGCCAGCAGCTTTACAGGAGAAAACACTGAAGCTTTCTTT	CASSFTGENTEAFF
TRBV2	NA	TRBJ2-3	NA	TGTGCCAGCAGTGAGGCACTGGGGACAGATACGCAGTATTTT	CASSEALGTDTQYF
TRBV2	NA	TRBJ2-3	NA	TGTGCCAGCAGTTTAGGGACAGATACGCAGTATTTT	CASSLGTDTQYF
TRBV19	NA	TRBJ2-2	NA	TGTGCCAGTAATCAGGGACGACGGGACACCGGGGAGCTGTTTTTT	CASNQGRRDTGELFF
TRBV7-2	NA	TRBJ1-3	NA	TGTGCCAGCAGCCTCTCCCACCAGGTTGGAAACACCATATATTTT	CASSLSHQVGNTIYF
TRBV6-5	NA	TRBJ2-3	NA	TGTGCCAGCATGCCCAGGGCGGTGGCAGATACGCAGTATTTT	CASMPRAVADTQYF
TRBV30	NA	TRBJ1-5	NA	TGTGCCTGGAGTGTTGACAGCAATCAGCCCCAGCATTTT	CAWSVDSNQPQHF
TRBV9	NA	TRBJ2-1	TRBD2	TGTGCCAGCAGCGCCTTAGCGGGAGGGGTCAATGAGCAGTTCTTC	CASSALAGGVNEQFF
TRBV6-1	NA	TRBJ1-1	NA	TGTGCCAGCTCCTGGGCTCAGGAAGCTTTCTTT	CASSWAQEAFF
TRBV28	NA	TRBJ2-7	NA	TGTGCCGGGGGGGACAGATTCAAACGATGGTACGAGCAGTACTTC	CAGGDRFKRWYEQYF
TRBV28	NA	TRBJ1-3	NA	TGTGCCAGCAGTTTCTCTGGAAACACCATATATTTT	CASSFSGNTIYF
TRBV5-4	NA	TRBJ2-1	TRBD2	TGTGCCAGCAGCGGAGGGGGAGGACTAGCGGGAGGCAATGAGCAGTTCTTC	CASSGGGGLAGGNEQFF
TRBV19	once	TRBJ2-1	TRBD2	TGTGCCAGTAGTATCCCGGGGGGGCCTAGCGGCAATGAGCAGTTCTTC	CASSIPGGPSGNEQFF
TRBV10-3	NA	TRBJ1-3	NA	TGTGCCATCAGTGAGTCGAGTCGGGGCAGCTCTGGAAACACCATATATTTT	CAISESSRGSSGNTIYF
TRBV7-3	NA	TRBJ2-1	TRBD2	TGTGCCAGCAGCTTACAAGCGGGGCTTGAGCAGTTCTTC	CASSLQAGLEQFF
TRBV5-1	NA	TRBJ1-3	NA	TGCGCCAGCAGCTTGGGGACAACTGGAAACACCATATATTTT	CASSLGTTGNTIYF
TRBV2	NA	TRBJ2-5	TRBD2	TGTGCCAGCGGGAGGGGCGGGGAGACCCAGTACTTC	CASGRGGETQYF
TRBV18	NA	TRBJ2-7	NA	TGTGCCAGCTCACTTCACGGACGACAGTCCTACGAGCAGTACTTC	CASSLHGRQSYEQYF
TRBV4-2	once	TRBJ2-3	TRBD2	TGTGCCAGCAGCTATGGAGGACTAGCGGGAGTCACAGATACGCAGTATTTT	CASSYGGLAGVTDTQYF
TRBV28	NA	TRBJ1-1	NA	TGTGCCAGCAGTTTCCTGGGGTCAGCTGAAGCTTTCTTT	CASSFLGSAEAFF
TRBV6-5	NA	TRBJ2-5	NA	TGTGCCAGCAGCGACCCCGGGCGCGGGGAGACCCAGTACTTC	CASSDPGRGETQYF
TRBV9	NA	TRBJ2-7	TRBD2	TGTGCCAGCAGCGTAGGAGCTAGCGGGAGCTTCTCCTACGAGCAGTACTTC	CASSVGASGSFSYEQYF
TRBV6-1	NA	TRBJ2-7	NA	TGTGCCAGCAGTGACAGTATGCCCTACGAGCAGTACTTC	CASSDSMPYEQYF
TRBV11-1	NA	TRBJ2-2	TRBD2	TGTGCCAGCAGCTTAGGACTAGCTGCCGGGGAGCTGTTTTTT	CASSLGLAAGELFF
TRBV30	few	TRBJ1-5	NA	TGTGCCTGGAGTGTACAGAACAATCAGCCCCAGCATTTT	CAWSVQNNQPQHF
TRBV30	NA	TRBJ1-1	TRBD1	TGTGCCTGGAGTCGTCAGGGGGGAGTTTACACTGAAGCTTTCTTT	CAWSRQGGVYTEAFF
TRBV5-1	NA	TRBJ2-3	NA	TGCGCCAGCAGCTTGGACCACCCGAGCACAGATACGCAGTATTTT	CASSLDHPSTDTQYF
TRBV19	NA	TRBJ2-3	NA	TGTGCCAGTAGTATCCGGGGAGATACGCAGTATTTT	CASSIRGDTQYF
TRBV7-9	NA	TRBJ2-4	TRBD2	TGTGCCAGCAGCACACAAAGTCGGGGCGGGGGTTACATTCAGTACTTC	CASSTQSRGGGYIQYF
TRBV7-9	NA	TRBJ2-5	TRBD1	TGTGCCAGCAGCCCCGGGGACAGGGGAACGTTAGAGACCCAGTACTTC	CASSPGDRGTLETQYF
TRBV29-1	NA	TRBJ2-3	NA	TGCAGCGGACGGGGCGACGAGTTAAACACAGATACGCAGTATTTT	CSGRGDELNTDTQYF
TRBV30	NA	TRBJ1-2	NA	TGTGCCTGGACCGTCCCTGGGGGGGCGCACTATGGCTACACCTTC	CAWTVPGGAHYGYTF
TRBV6-5	NA	TRBJ1-2	TRBD1	TGTGCCAGCAGTAGGGACAGGGGGCATGGCTACACCTTC	CASSRDRGHGYTF
TRBV6-6	NA	TRBJ1-5	TRBD1	TGTGCCAGCAGTTATTCAGACAGGGACAATCAGCCCCAGCATTTT	CASSYSDRDNQPQHF
TRBV6-5	NA	TRBJ1-1	NA	TGTGCCAGCAGTTACTCACAGAGAACCCTGGGTGAAGCTTTCTTT	CASSYSQRTLGEAFF
TRBV27	NA	TRBJ1-4	NA	TGTGCCAGCAGTTTAATCCCCGGCCATAACAATGAAAAACTGTTTTTT	CASSLIPGHNNEKLFF
TRBV5-6	NA	TRBJ1-2	NA	TGTGCCAGCAGCTTGGAACCTAACTATGGCTACACCTTC	CASSLEPNYGYTF
TRBV7-8	NA	TRBJ2-2	NA	TGTGCCAGCAGCTTAGCGCGTCTGAACACCGGGGAGCTGTTTTTT	CASSLARLNTGELFF